This TCR beta chain was documented in a study of blood T cell repertoires in COVID-19. Study at large: There were acute and convalescent COVID-19 samples, and they came from the United States, Italy and Spain. T cells, B-cell-depleted T cells, or PBMCs provided the cDNA or gDNA that served as material.

V shed 0 bases, J shed 0 bases, and the junction held 2 bases outside the gene matches. CDR1 is SGHNT and CDR2 is YYREEE in the germline V gene (reference sequence). The CDR3 is 15 residues long. Methods used by the authors: Reference gene primer amplification in the assay estimated nucleated cell counts. Sequencing used immunoSEQ multiplex PCR; TCRdb keeps in-frame clones, though not all of them. The DNA was the basis for D and trimming; V, J and clone size are from that table. This sample has some 9,000 clones, with roughly 85% found just once. This chain joins TRBV5-4 and TRBJ2-7; 8 positions match TRBD2. Sample: peripheral blood. This sequence was found in a human donor in a cohort sampled during active COVID-19. The CDR3 DNA follows: TGTGCCAGCAGCTTGGCAAGCGGGAGCTCCTACGAGCAGTACTTC. Protein product: CASSLASGSSYEQYF.